What follows are 14 T cell receptor beta chains derived from one specimen sequenced in a study of blood T cell repertoires in COVID-19. Repertoires were generated with immunoSEQ multiplex PCR, while TCRdb's copy carries only in-frame clones and drops some. In the table there are a few hundred thousand clones, 87% of which are singletons. Sample: peripheral blood. These receptors all come from a woman aged 50 to 60 who had recovered from COVID-19.

This chain connects TRBV19 to TRBJ2-7; TRBD1 might be the D (6 bases). The CDR3 runs to 14 residues. V dropped 5 bases and J dropped 7 bases, with 18 bases sitting between them. Looked up from germline, CDR1 is LNHDA and CDR2 is SQIVND (reference sequence). The CDR3 sequence: CASSPATGYGEQYF. CDR3 DNA: TGTGCCAGTAGTCCTGCTACAGGGTACGGAGAGCAGTACTTC.

This chain joins TRBV7-2 and TRBJ1-4, with TRBD1 as a possible D gene (6 bases). CDR1 is SGHTA and CDR2 is FQGNSA in the germline V gene. Deletions cut 6 bases from V and 8 bases from J, with 19 bases between. This CDR3 is 15 amino acids long. The chain's CDR3 is CASRVQGQTEEKLFF. CDR3 DNA sequence: TGTGCCAGCAGGGTACAGGGCCAAACGGAGGAAAAACTGTTTTTT.

V gene TRBV5-1 combines with J gene TRBJ1-4; TRBD1 agrees at 8 bases. CDR3 length: 15 residues. Looked up from germline, CDR1 is SGHRS and CDR2 is YFSETQ. Trimming at V came to 3 bases and at J to 8 bases, leaving 9 bases not matched to a gene. The CDR3 loop is CASSSRPTGEEKLFF. The CDR3 DNA follows: TGCGCCAGCAGCTCCCGCCCGACAGGGGAAGAAAAACTGTTTTTT.

This rearrangement joins TRBV29-1 to TRBJ2-6; 10 bases align to TRBD1. Germline V gene lookup returns CDR1 SQVTM and CDR2 ANQGSEA. The CDR3 is 17 amino acids. The V and J ends lost 7 bases and 0 bases, in that order; junction bases with no gene match: 9. The CDR3 sequence: CSAVWTGGFSGANVLTF. CDR3 bases: TGCAGCGCCGTGTGGACAGGGGGATTCTCTGGGGCCAACGTCCTGACTTTC.

This chain connects TRBV14 to TRBJ1-2; D is ambiguous. V was shortened by 3 bases and J by 0 bases, with 8 bases between the two germline ends. The CDR3 has 14 residues. Germline V lookup: CDR1 SGHDN, CDR2 FVKESK. The CDR3 DNA reads TGTGCCAGCAGCCACAACCGGGCTAACTATGGCTACACCTTC. This gives the protein CASSHNRANYGYTF.

This chain connects TRBV4-3 to TRBJ2-7; D unclear. The CDR3 has 15 residues. Germline lookup yields CDR1 LGHNA and CDR2 YSLEER. Trimming pared 1 base from V and 2 bases from J, leaving 12 bases between. In nucleotides, the CDR3 is TGCGCCAGCAGCCAAGGGGCGCCCGTCCCCTACGAGCAGTACTTC. Translated: CASSQGAPVPYEQYF.

CDR3 amino acids: CSASSGLTNEQFF. In DNA form, the CDR3 reads TGCAGTGCTAGTTCGGGTTTGACCAATGAGCAGTTCTTC. The V and J genes are TRBV20-1 and TRBJ2-1; D uncertain. The V end was cut by 3 bases, the J end by 6 bases, with 12 bases between. There are 13 residues in the CDR3. CDR1 and CDR2 from the germline V gene are DFQATT and SNEGSKA (reference sequence).

The chain combines TRBV7-9 with TRBJ2-5; tentative D call: TRBD1 (6 bases). Trimming took off 5 bases at V and 4 bases at J, with 23 bases between the two ends. CDR1 SEHNR and CDR2 FQNEAQ come from the germline V gene (reference sequence). This CDR3 is built from 17 residues. The CDR3: CASSVVGWQGIGETQYF. CDR3 coding DNA: TGTGCCAGCAGCGTCGTAGGCTGGCAGGGGATCGGAGAGACCCAGTACTTC.

The V call is TRBV28, the J call TRBJ2-1, with D possibly being TRBD2 (5 bases). V was trimmed by 5 bases and J by 9 bases, leaving 11 bases between them. From germline, CDR1 is MDHEN and CDR2 SYDVKM. The CDR3 is 12 residues long. DNA of the CDR3: TGTGCCAGCAGTGAGACTATCGCTGAGCAGTTCTTC. This gives the protein CASSETIAEQFF. Based on the CDR3 plus reference TRBV28 and TRBJ2-1, the full variable domain is DVKVTQSSRYLVKRTGEKVFLECVQDMDHENMFWYRQDPGLGLRLIYFSYDVKMKEKGDIPEGYSVSREKKERFSLILESASTNQTSMYLCASSETIAEQFFGPGTRLTVL.

The chain is built from TRBV30 and TRBJ1-1, with 10 positions matching TRBD1. The CDR3 runs to 11 residues. V was pared by 4 bases and J by 10 bases, with 3 bases of the junction left unmatched. Germline V gene lookup returns CDR1 GTSNPN and CDR2 SVGIG (reference sequence). In DNA, the CDR3 is TGTGCCTGGATGGACAGGGGGGGAGCTTTCTTT. It codes for CAWMDRGGAFF.

The genes are TRBV6-6 and TRBJ2-7; maybe TRBD1 (6 bases). Trimming shortened V by 10 bases and J by 3 bases, and 10 bases separated the two germline ends. This CDR3 comprises 11 residues. Germline assignment: CDR1 MNHNY and CDR2 SVGAGI (reference sequence). The CDR3 DNA sequence: TGTGCCACCTTAGGGGGCTACGAGCAGTACTTC. Its protein product is CATLGGYEQYF.

The chain carries TRBV2 and TRBJ2-6; D is unclear. In germline, CDR1 is SNHLY, CDR2 FYNNEI. The CDR3 has 15 residues. The V end lost 1 base, the J end lost 4 bases, and 8 bases lay between the germline ends. CDR3 nucleotide sequence: TGTGCCAGCAGTGAAGGTGTTCTCGGGGCCAACGTCCTGACTTTC. Protein: CASSEGVLGANVLTF.

This chain connects TRBV29-1 to TRBJ2-1; 7 bases map to TRBD2. Germline CDR1 and CDR2: SQVTM and ANQGSEA. V lost 7 bases and J lost 0; bases outside the gene matches: 12. CDR3 length: 16 amino acids. The CDR3 region has the DNA TGCAGCGGGACTATGCTCCTAGCGGCCTCCTACAATGAGCAGTTCTTC. Translating gives CSGTMLLAASYNEQFF.

V usage is TRBV28 and J usage is TRBJ1-2; D is uncertain. Germline values: CDR1 MDHEN, CDR2 SYDVKM. The CDR3 loop spans 12 amino acids. V was trimmed by 6 bases and J by 4 bases, leaving 9 bases between them. CDR3 sequence: CASSRGSYGYTF. In DNA form, the CDR3 reads TGTGCCAGCAGCCGCGGATCCTATGGCTACACCTTC.